A single sample is the source of the 12 T cell receptor beta chains below, sequenced in a study of cytomegalovirus exposure and HLA in healthy donors. PCR was performed using 60 Vbeta and 13 Jbeta primers. The table came from immunoSEQ multiplex PCR; TCRdb's copy has only in-frame clones and leaves some out. The table lists 90,000 to 110,000 clones, approximately 82% of them singletons. The specimen sequenced was PBMCs. These receptors were collected from a middle-aged man in good health and CMV-seropositive.

The genes are TRBV19 and TRBJ1-2; D ambiguous. V was trimmed by 3 bases and J by 0 bases, leaving 5 bases between them. CDR3 length equals 13 residues. Germline V lookup: CDR1 LNHDA, CDR2 SQIVND (reference sequence). The CDR3 region is CASSIIANYGYTF. DNA of the CDR3: TGTGCCAGTAGTATTATAGCTAACTATGGCTACACCTTC.

The chain uses TRBV7-9 and TRBJ2-1; TRBD2 aligns across 10 bases. This CDR3 contains 17 residues. The V gene end was trimmed by 0 bases and the J gene end by 4 bases; junction bases not matched to a gene: 6. Germline values: CDR1 SEHNR, CDR2 FQNEAQ (reference sequence). Here the CDR3 reads CASSLAASGGLYNEQFF. CDR3 nucleotide sequence: TGTGCCAGCAGCTTAGCGGCTAGCGGGGGCCTATACAATGAGCAGTTCTTC.

This clone is medium-sized by share. The same CDR3 can be traced to other DNA sequences in this sample. The chain employs TRBV4-3 and TRBJ1-1; the D gene is possibly TRBD1 (5 bases). CDR1 and CDR2 from the germline V gene are LGHNA and YSLEER. V was cut by 0 bases and J by 2 bases, with 10 bases left in between. The CDR3 sequence is 15 residues long. CDR3 sequence (DNA): TGCGCCAGCAGCCAAGACGGGCAGGGAAACACTGAAGCTTTCTTT. Protein: CASSQDGQGNTEAFF.

This sequence joins TRBV6-5 and TRBJ2-7, with 7 positions matching TRBD2. The junction had 6 bases not matched to a gene; V was cut back by 8 bases and J by 2 bases. CDR1 is MNHEY, CDR2 SVGAGI, per germline. This CDR3 comprises 13 residues. The CDR3 region is CASESSGTYEQYF. CDR3 in DNA: TGTGCCAGCGAGTCTAGCGGCACCTACGAGCAGTACTTC.

The chain carries TRBV2 and TRBJ2-5; D gene uncertain. The last part of the DNA fits TRBJ2-7 better; the J call may be wrong. The CDR3 spans 11 residues. Germline V CDR1 and CDR2: SNHLY, FYNNEI. This CDR3 reads CASRVTYEQYF. The DNA for the CDR3 is TGTGCCAGCAGGGTTACCTACGAGCAGTACTTC.

The genes are TRBV15 and TRBJ2-7; 7 nucleotides match TRBD2. There are 15 residues in the CDR3. Germline trimming cut 5 bases from V and 3 bases from J; bases unmatched to any gene: 10. Germline V gene lookup returns CDR1 LNHNV and CDR2 YYDKDF (reference sequence). The CDR3 DNA follows: TGTGCCACCAGCTTCGGGGGAGGGGTTGGCTACGAGCAGTACTTC. Translated: CATSFGGGVGYEQYF.

Worth noting for this clone: Mismatch with germline at one junction end may stem from a read error. DNA for the CDR3: TGTGCCAGCAGTTACGGACAGGGGGCCTCAGCTGGGGCCAACGGCCTGACTTTC. Protein: CASSYGQGASAGANGLTF. The rearrangement uses TRBV11-3 and TRBJ2-6, with TRBD1 identical over 11 bases. The CDR3 loop spans 18 amino acids. Germline CDR1 SGHNT, CDR2 YENEEA.

This chain uses TRBV4-3 with TRBJ2-7; maybe TRBD1 (5 bases). Germline CDR1 LGHNA, CDR2 YSLEER. With 1 base removed from V and 3 bases from J, the gap between germline ends came to 13 bases. The CDR3 has 15 residues. The CDR3 sequence: CASSQVQGPNYEQYF. The CDR3 nucleotides read TGCGCCAGCAGCCAAGTGCAGGGCCCAAACTACGAGCAGTACTTC.

The J gene is TRBJ2-1, the V gene TRBV7-8; TRBD1 is a possible D gene (6 bases). This CDR3 is 16 amino acids long. Germline CDR1 and CDR2: SGHVS and FQNEAQ. V lost 3 bases to trimming and J lost 1 base, with 13 bases between them. For the CDR3, the DNA is TGTGCCAGCAGCTTGACGACAGGAAGTTCCTACAATGAGCAGTTCTTC. Protein product: CASSLTTGSSYNEQFF. Full variable domain (missing parts from reference TRBV7-8 and TRBJ2-1): GAGVSQSPRYKVAKRGQDVALRCDPISGHVSLFWYQQALGQGPEFLTYFQNEAQLDKSGLPSDRFFAERPEGSVSTLKIQRTQQEDSAVYLCASSLTTGSSYNEQFFGPGTRLTVL.

The chain uses TRBV19 and TRBJ2-2, with 8 bases that match TRBD1. The CDR3 is made up of 16 amino acids. Germline CDR1 reads LNHDA; CDR2 reads SQIVND (reference sequence). Losses at the gene ends were 6 bases for V and 7 bases for J; bases not matched to a gene: 13. As DNA, the CDR3 is TGTGCCAGTAGCTCCTACCCCCAGGGGGCAGACGGGGAGCTGTTTTTT. It encodes CASSSYPQGADGELFF.

This clone was observed a single time. This rearrangement joins TRBV2 to TRBJ2-7; 7 bases match TRBD1. The trim removed 6 bases at V and 4 bases at J, leaving 3 bases unmatched. This CDR3 contains 12 residues. Germline lookup yields CDR1 SNHLY and CDR2 FYNNEI. CDR3 DNA sequence: TGTGCCAGCAGGAGGGACAGTTACGAGCAGTACTTC. Amino acid sequence: CASRRDSYEQYF. Combining the CDR3 with reference TRBV2 and TRBJ2-7 gives the whole variable domain EPEVTQTPSHQVTQMGQEVILRCVPISNHLYFYWYRQILGQKVEFLVSFYNNEISEKSEIFDDQFSVERPDGSNFTLKIRSTKLEDSAMYFCASRRDSYEQYFGPGTRLTVT.

The rearrangement links TRBV9 to TRBJ1-5; D is unclear. Trimming pared 0 bases from V and 0 bases from J, leaving 4 bases between. Looked up from germline, CDR1 is SGDLS and CDR2 is YYNGEE. This CDR3 has 14 residues. In nucleotides, the CDR3 is TGTGCCAGCAGCGTAGGTTATAGCAATCAGCCCCAGCATTTT. Translating gives CASSVGYSNQPQHF.